Here is one T cell receptor (beta chain) with its context. The data were obtained in a study of CD8 T cells in Susac syndrome. An input of about 0.5 to 1 ug of RNA was subjected to reverse transcription using random hexamers. Amplification of TCR beta CDR3 by immunoSEQ multiplex PCR spanned 54 Vbeta and 13 Jbeta. TCRdb passed the immunoSEQ multiplex PCR reads through MiXCR, listing each CDR3 protein once. The sample gives approximately 110,000 distinct CDR3 sequences, roughly 93% of which show up once; roughly 0.31% is in the top ten. V lost 0 bases to trimming and J lost 1 base; unmatched junction nucleotides: 5. Germline CDR1 LGHDT, CDR2 YNNKEL (reference sequence). This CDR3 comprises 18 residues. The T cells that were sequenced for TCR beta were CD8+ and CD4+ cells from blood. The multiple sclerosis controls, all treatment-naive patients, had relapsing-remitting disease that was stable or active. Negative isolation was applied to CD8+ and CD4+ T cells, and FACS enrichment was applied to TEMRA cells.

The gene calls are TRBV3-1 and TRBJ2-7, with TRBD2 matching 14 bases. The sequenced material came from CD8+ T cells from PBMCs. The sequence came from a human donor with multiple sclerosis. Written as DNA, the CDR3 is TGTGCCAGCAGCCAAGAGGGACTAGCGGGGGAAGGATCCTACGAGCAGTACTTC. It translates to CASSQEGLAGEGSYEQYF.